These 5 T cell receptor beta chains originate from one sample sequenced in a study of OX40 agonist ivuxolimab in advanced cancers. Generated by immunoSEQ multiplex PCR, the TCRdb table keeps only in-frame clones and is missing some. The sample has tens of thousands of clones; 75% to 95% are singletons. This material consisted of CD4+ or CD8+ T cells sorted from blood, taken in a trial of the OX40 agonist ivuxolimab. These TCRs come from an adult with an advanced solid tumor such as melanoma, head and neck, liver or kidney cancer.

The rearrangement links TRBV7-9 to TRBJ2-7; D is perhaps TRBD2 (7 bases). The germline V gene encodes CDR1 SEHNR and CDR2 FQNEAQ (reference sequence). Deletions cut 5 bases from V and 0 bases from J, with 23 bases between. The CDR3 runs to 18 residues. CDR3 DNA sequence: TGTGCCAGCAGCCTCTCTAGGGGGGGAGAGGGGCACTCCTACGAGCAGTACTTC. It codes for CASSLSRGGEGHSYEQYF.

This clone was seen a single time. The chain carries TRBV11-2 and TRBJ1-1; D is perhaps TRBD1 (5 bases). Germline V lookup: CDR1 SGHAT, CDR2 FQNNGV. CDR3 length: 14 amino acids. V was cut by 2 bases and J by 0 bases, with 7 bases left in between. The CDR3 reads CASSLQGVNTEAFF. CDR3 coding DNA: TGTGCCAGCAGCTTACAGGGAGTGAACACTGAAGCTTTCTTT.

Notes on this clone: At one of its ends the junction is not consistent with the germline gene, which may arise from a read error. The CDR3 DNA reads as TGTGCTAGCAGCTTACGGCTAGCTTCCGAGCAGTACTTC. It translates to CASSLRLASEQYF. This chain connects TRBV7-7 to TRBJ2-7; D is possibly TRBD2 (5 bases). This CDR3 comprises 13 residues. The germline CDR1 and CDR2 sequences are SSHAT and FNYEAQ (reference sequence). Full variable domain (outside the CDR3, taken from reference TRBV7-7 and TRBJ2-7): GAGVSQSPRYKVTKRGQDVTLRCDPISSHATLYWYQQALGQGPEFLTYFNYEAQPDKSGLPSDRFSAERPEGSISTLTIQRTEQRDSAMYRCASSLRLASEQYFGPGTRLTVT.

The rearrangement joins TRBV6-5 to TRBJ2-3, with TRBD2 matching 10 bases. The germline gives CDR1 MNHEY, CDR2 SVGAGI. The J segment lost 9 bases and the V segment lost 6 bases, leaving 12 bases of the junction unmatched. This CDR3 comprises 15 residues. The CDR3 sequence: CASSQSGGALWTQYF. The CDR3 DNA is TGTGCCAGCAGCCAAAGCGGGGGGGCCCTCTGGACGCAGTATTTT.

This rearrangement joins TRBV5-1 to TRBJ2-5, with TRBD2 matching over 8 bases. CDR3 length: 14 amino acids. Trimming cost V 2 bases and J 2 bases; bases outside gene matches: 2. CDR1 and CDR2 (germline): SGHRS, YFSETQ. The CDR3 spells CASSFGRVQETQYF. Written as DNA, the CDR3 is TGCGCCAGCAGCTTCGGGAGGGTTCAAGAGACCCAGTACTTC.